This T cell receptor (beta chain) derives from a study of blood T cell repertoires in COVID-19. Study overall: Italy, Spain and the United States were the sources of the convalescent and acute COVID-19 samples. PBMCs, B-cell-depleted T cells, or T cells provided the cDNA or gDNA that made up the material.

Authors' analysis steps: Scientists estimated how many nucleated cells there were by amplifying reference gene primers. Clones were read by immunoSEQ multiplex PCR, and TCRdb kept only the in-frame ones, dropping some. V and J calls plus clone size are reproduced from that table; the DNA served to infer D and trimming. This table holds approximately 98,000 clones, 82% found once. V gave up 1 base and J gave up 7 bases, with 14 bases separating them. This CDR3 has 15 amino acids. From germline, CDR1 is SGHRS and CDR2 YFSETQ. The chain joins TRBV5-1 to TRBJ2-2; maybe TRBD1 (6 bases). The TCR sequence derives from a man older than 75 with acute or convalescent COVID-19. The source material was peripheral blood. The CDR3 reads CASSLKGVGNGELFF. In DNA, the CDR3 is TGCGCCAGCAGCTTGAAGGGGGTTGGTAACGGGGAGCTGTTTTTT.